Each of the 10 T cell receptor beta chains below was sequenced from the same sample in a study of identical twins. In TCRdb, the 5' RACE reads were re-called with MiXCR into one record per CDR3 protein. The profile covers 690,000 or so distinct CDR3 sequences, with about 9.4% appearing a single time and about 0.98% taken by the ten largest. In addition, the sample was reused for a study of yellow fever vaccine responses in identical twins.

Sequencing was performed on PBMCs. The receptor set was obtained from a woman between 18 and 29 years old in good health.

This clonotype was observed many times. The CDR3 loop reads CASCTGGAYSPLHF. The DNA of the CDR3 is TGTGCCAGCTGCACAGGGGGCGCTTATTCACCCCTCCACTTT. The rearrangement joins TRBV28 to TRBJ1-6; 9 bases agree with TRBD1. The CDR3 has 14 amino acids. The V gene's germline CDR1 is MDHEN and CDR2 SYDVKM. After removal of 8 bases from V and 8 bases from J, the junction contained 7 bases not matched to a gene.

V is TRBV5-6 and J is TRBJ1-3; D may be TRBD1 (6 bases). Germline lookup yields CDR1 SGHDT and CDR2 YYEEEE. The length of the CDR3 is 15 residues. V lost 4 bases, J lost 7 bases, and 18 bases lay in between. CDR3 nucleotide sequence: TGTGCCAGCAGCCGCCCACAGGGTGAGAGGAACACCATATATTTT. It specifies CASSRPQGERNTIYF.

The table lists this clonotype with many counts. The CDR3 reads CASSPGTRSYNEQFF. CDR3 DNA sequence: TGTGCCAGCAGTCCCGGGACTAGATCCTACAATGAGCAGTTCTTC. The chain carries TRBV12-3 or TRBV12-4 and TRBJ2-1; 8 bases are a match to TRBD2. CDR3 length: 15 residues. The trim removed 5 bases at V and 1 base at J, leaving 4 bases unmatched.

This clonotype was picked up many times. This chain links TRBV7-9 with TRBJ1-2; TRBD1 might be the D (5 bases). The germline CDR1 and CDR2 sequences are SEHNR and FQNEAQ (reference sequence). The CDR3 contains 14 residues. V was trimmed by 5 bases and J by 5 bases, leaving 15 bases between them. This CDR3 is CASSLPIPGYGYTF. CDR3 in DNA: TGTGCCAGCAGCCTACCCATTCCAGGGTATGGCTACACCTTC.

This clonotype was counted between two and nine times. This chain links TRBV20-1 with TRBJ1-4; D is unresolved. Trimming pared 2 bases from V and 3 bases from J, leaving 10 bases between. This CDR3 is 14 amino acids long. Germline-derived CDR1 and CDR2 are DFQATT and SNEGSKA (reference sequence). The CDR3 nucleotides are TGCAGTGCTAGAAAGGACGCCTCTAATGAAAAACTGTTTTTT. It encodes CSARKDASNEKLFF.

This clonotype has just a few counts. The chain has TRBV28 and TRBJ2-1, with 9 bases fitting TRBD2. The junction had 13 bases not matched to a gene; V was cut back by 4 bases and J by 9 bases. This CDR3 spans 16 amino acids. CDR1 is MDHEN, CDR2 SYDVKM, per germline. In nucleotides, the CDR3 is TGTGCCAGCAGTTCTTTAGCGGGAGCGAGGTTAATTGAGCAGTTCTTC. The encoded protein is CASSSLAGARLIEQFF.

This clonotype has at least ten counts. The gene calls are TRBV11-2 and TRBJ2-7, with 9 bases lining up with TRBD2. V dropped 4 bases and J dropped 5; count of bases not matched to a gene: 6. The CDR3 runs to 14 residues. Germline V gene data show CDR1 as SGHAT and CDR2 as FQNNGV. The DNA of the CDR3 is TGTGCCAGCAGCTACCTAGCGGGAAGAGACGAGCAGTACTTC. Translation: CASSYLAGRDEQYF.

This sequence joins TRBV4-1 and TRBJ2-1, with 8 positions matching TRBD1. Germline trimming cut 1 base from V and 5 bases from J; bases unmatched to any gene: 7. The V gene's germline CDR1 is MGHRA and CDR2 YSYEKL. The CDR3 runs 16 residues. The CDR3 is CASSQADRATDNEQFF. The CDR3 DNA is TGCGCCAGCAGCCAAGCGGACAGGGCAACTGACAATGAGCAGTTCTTC.

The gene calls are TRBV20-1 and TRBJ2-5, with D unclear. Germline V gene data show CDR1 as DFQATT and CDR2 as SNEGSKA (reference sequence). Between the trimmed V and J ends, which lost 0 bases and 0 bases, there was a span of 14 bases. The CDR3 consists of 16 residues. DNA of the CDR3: TGCAGTGCTAGAGATTATCGCGCCACGTACCAAGAGACCCAGTACTTC. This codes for CSARDYRATYQETQYF.

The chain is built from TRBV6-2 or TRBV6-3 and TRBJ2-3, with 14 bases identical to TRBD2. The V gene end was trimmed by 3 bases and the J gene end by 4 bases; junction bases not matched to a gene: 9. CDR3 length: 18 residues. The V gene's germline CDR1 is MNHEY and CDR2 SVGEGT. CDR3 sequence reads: CASSYSGTSGSASDTQYF. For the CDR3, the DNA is TGTGCCAGCAGTTATTCCGGGACTAGCGGGAGCGCCTCAGATACGCAGTATTTT.